The 25 T cell receptor beta chains below were found in one sample sequenced in a study of sequential checkpoint blockade in melanoma. The treatment: randomized to nivolumab then ipilimumab (arm A) or the reverse (arm B). Profiling relied on immunoSEQ multiplex PCR, and the TCRdb table lists in-frame clones only, not all of them. Of about 22,000 clones listed, around 70% are singletons. This specimen consisted of CD8+ T cells sorted from blood (inferred from file names), obtained from a patient given nivolumab and ipilimumab in sequence. Receptor source: a human donor with melanoma.

This chain joins TRBV2 and TRBJ1-5, with D possibly matching TRBD1 (6 bases). Trimming removed 4 bases from V and 4 bases from J, with 14 bases in between. The CDR3 is 15 amino acids. The germline V gene has CDR1 SNHLY and CDR2 FYNNEI. This CDR3 is CASSGVRGGNQPQHF. The CDR3 nucleotides read TGTGCCAGCAGTGGAGTCAGGGGAGGGAATCAGCCCCAGCATTTT.

This chain joins TRBV19 and TRBJ2-1; 8 bases match TRBD2. Germline V gives CDR1 LNHDA, CDR2 SQIVND (reference sequence). The CDR3 totals 14 residues. V lost 4 bases and J lost 5; bases outside the gene matches: 4. Here the CDR3 reads CASSKVSGDNEQFF. In nucleotides, the CDR3 is TGTGCCAGTAGTAAGGTTAGCGGGGACAATGAGCAGTTCTTC.

This clone was seen only once. The chain links TRBV10-3 to TRBJ2-7; 8 positions match TRBD2. The CDR3 extends over 15 amino acids. Germline-derived CDR1 and CDR2 are ENHRY and SYGVKD. Germline trimming cut 3 bases from V and 0 bases from J; bases unmatched to any gene: 4. CDR3 sequence reads: CAISELAVLSYEQYF. In nucleotides, the CDR3 is TGTGCCATCAGTGAACTAGCGGTTCTCTCCTACGAGCAGTACTTC.

This chain connects TRBV4-2 to TRBJ2-7; TRBD2 agrees at 9 bases. The CDR3 totals 17 residues. The germline CDR1 and CDR2 sequences are LGHNA and YNFKEQ. The junction had 10 bases not matched to a gene; V was cut back by 0 bases and J by 4 bases. DNA for the CDR3: TGTGCCAGCAGCCAAGAGGATCTAGCGGGGAGCTCATACGAGCAGTACTTC. It encodes CASSQEDLAGSSYEQYF.

J is TRBJ2-1 and V is TRBV9; 9 bases align to TRBD2. The V gene's germline CDR1 is SGDLS and CDR2 YYNGEE. The V gene end was trimmed by 0 bases and the J gene end by 2 bases; junction bases not matched to a gene: 0. CDR3 length: 15 residues. The CDR3 coding sequence is TGTGCCAGCAGCGTAGGCGGGGGGGCCTACAATGAGCAGTTCTTC. Protein product: CASSVGGGAYNEQFF.

V and J are TRBV28 and TRBJ2-2; D is ambiguous. V shed 6 bases and J shed 0 bases, with 8 bases lying between them. The length of the CDR3 is 14 residues. From germline, CDR1 is MDHEN and CDR2 SYDVKM. The DNA for the CDR3 is TGTGCCAGCAGACTCCTCGCGAACACCGGGGAGCTGTTTTTT. It yields the protein CASRLLANTGELFF.

The chain combines TRBV5-4 with TRBJ2-1; TRBD2 matches at 10 bases. This CDR3 contains 17 residues. Germline loops: CDR1 SGHNT, CDR2 YYREEE (reference sequence). Germline trimming cut 4 bases from V and 0 bases from J; bases unmatched to any gene: 7. CDR3 in amino acids: CASSPMGLASSYNEQFF. CDR3 DNA sequence: TGTGCCAGCAGCCCGATGGGACTAGCGAGCTCCTACAATGAGCAGTTCTTC. The entire variable domain, with the rest obtained from reference TRBV5-4 and TRBJ2-1, is as follows: ETGVTQSPTHLIKTRGQQVTLRCSSQSGHNTVSWYQQALGQGPQFIFQYYREEENGRGNFPPRFSGLQFPNYSSELNVNALELDDSALYLCASSPMGLASSYNEQFFGPGTRLTVL.

The CDR3 bases are TGTGCCAGCAGTGTCGGCACCCGCGGGGGCACAGATACGCAGTATTTT. This sequence encodes CASSVGTRGGTDTQYF. This chain links TRBV2 with TRBJ2-3, with D possibly being TRBD2 (6 bases). Per the germline V gene, CDR1 is SNHLY and CDR2 is FYNNEI. The CDR3 spans 16 residues. V gave up 4 bases and J gave up 1 base, with 15 bases separating them.

The V and J genes are TRBV9 and TRBJ2-1, with a possible D match to TRBD1 (6 bases). With 2 bases removed from V and 5 bases from J, the gap between germline ends came to 14 bases. The CDR3 consists of 15 residues. CDR1 and CDR2 from the germline V gene are SGDLS and YYNGEE. In nucleotides, the CDR3 is TGTGCCAGCAGCGTTTCGGGGACACAGAACAATGAGCAGTTCTTC. As protein: CASSVSGTQNNEQFF.

This clone was recorded once. The rearrangement joins TRBV5-4 to TRBJ2-1; 7 positions agree with TRBD1. Germline assignment: CDR1 SGHNT and CDR2 YYREEE (reference sequence). CDR3 length: 15 amino acids. J gave up 4 bases and V 4 bases, and 8 bases lay outside the gene matches. The CDR3 loop is CASSPDRMLYNEQFF. For the CDR3, the DNA is TGTGCCAGCAGCCCGGACAGGATGCTATACAATGAGCAGTTCTTC.

J is TRBJ1-5 and V is TRBV7-9; D gene unclear. The CDR3 is 12 amino acids. V was cut by 7 bases and J by 5 bases, with 9 bases left in between. CDR1 is SEHNR, CDR2 FQNEAQ, per germline (reference sequence). The DNA of the CDR3 is TGTGCCAGCACCCACGAGTATCAGCCCCAGCATTTT. It is translated as CASTHEYQPQHF.

V and J are TRBV7-9 and TRBJ2-7, with 9 bases aligning to TRBD2. The CDR3 loop spans 13 amino acids. Germline V gene sequence: CDR1 SEHNR, CDR2 FQNEAQ (reference sequence). The trim removed 5 bases at V and 7 bases at J, leaving 6 bases unmatched. The DNA of the CDR3 is TGTGCCAGCAGCCCTAGCGGGGCAGGAGAGCAGTACGTC. Residues: CASSPSGAGEQYV.

J is TRBJ1-1 and V is TRBV6-5; no firm D call. CDR3 length equals 11 residues. The V end lost 7 bases, the J end lost 2 bases, and 5 bases lay between the germline ends. The germline CDR1 and CDR2 sequences are MNHEY and SVGAGI. CDR3 loop: CASTSNTEAFF. DNA for the CDR3: TGTGCCAGCACATCCAACACTGAAGCTTTCTTT.

This clone was detected once. CDR3 protein: CASSWGRVTEAFF. The CDR3 DNA sequence: TGTGCCAGCAGCTGGGGGAGGGTCACTGAAGCTTTCTTT. The gene calls are TRBV7-2 and TRBJ1-1; maybe TRBD1 (5 bases). The V gene's germline CDR1 is SGHTA and CDR2 FQGNSA. The CDR3 consists of 13 residues. The germline V and J ends were trimmed by 4 bases and 4 bases, with 10 bases remaining between them.

This sequence joins TRBV6-5 and TRBJ2-2; D is possibly TRBD2 (6 bases). Trimming left V 10 bases short and J 5 bases short, with 8 bases between. Germline CDR1 MNHEY, CDR2 SVGAGI. The CDR3 contains 11 residues. The CDR3 sequence is CATRGTGELFF. The CDR3 DNA follows: TGTGCCACCCGGGGGACCGGGGAGCTGTTTTTT.

This chain links TRBV4-3 with TRBJ1-4, with unresolved D. V lost 1 base to trimming and J lost 4 bases, with 10 bases between them. This CDR3 has 15 residues. Germline CDR1 and CDR2: LGHNA and YSLEER. CDR3 sequence (DNA): TGCGCCAGCAGCCAAGGGAGCTCCCATAATGAAAAACTGTTTTTT. It translates to CASSQGSSHNEKLFF.

The chain employs TRBV9 and TRBJ2-2; 7 positions match TRBD2. In germline, CDR1 is SGDLS, CDR2 YYNGEE. Trimming cost V 3 bases and J 6 bases; bases outside gene matches: 8. The CDR3 is 15 residues long. The CDR3 region has the DNA TGTGCCAGCAGCGGCACTAGCGCCGGCCCCGGGGAGCTGTTTTTT. Its translation is CASSGTSAGPGELFF. Based on the CDR3 plus reference TRBV9 and TRBJ2-2, the full variable domain is DSGVTQTPKHLITATGQRVTLRCSPRSGDLSVYWYQQSLDQGLQFLIQYYNGEERAKGNILERFSAQQFPDLHSELNLSSLELGDSALYFCASSGTSAGPGELFFGEGSRLTVL.

The chain links TRBV6-4 to TRBJ2-2; tentative D call: TRBD2 (5 bases). Germline lookup yields CDR1 MRHNA and CDR2 SNTAGT. This CDR3 contains 14 residues. V lost 0 bases and J 6 bases, leaving 8 bases between the germline ends. CDR3 nucleotide sequence: TGTGCCAGCAGTGACTCGTGGGGAGCCGGGGAGCTGTTTTTT. This codes for CASSDSWGAGELFF.

CDR3 amino acids: CASKQGREQYF. The CDR3, as DNA: TGTGCCAGCAAGCAGGGGCGCGAGCAGTACTTC. The rearrangement links TRBV27 to TRBJ2-7, with D possibly TRBD1 on 6 matching bases. The CDR3 contains 11 residues. V gave up 7 bases and J gave up 6 bases, with 10 bases separating them. From germline, CDR1 is MNHEY and CDR2 SMNVEV (reference sequence).

The chain carries TRBV29-1 and TRBJ2-7; 7 positions match TRBD2. The CDR3 runs 12 residues. With 4 bases clipped from V and 3 bases from J, the junction kept 3 bases outside the gene matches. Germline lookup yields CDR1 SQVTM and CDR2 ANQGSEA. CDR3 sequence reads: CSVAGGGYEQYF. CDR3 in DNA: TGCAGCGTTGCCGGCGGGGGCTACGAGCAGTACTTC.

With regard to this clone: The junction differs from germline at one of its ends, possibly a read error. The chain recombines TRBV15 with TRBJ2-1; the match to TRBD2 covers 7 bases. Germline assignment: CDR1 LNHNV and CDR2 YYDKDF (reference sequence). The CDR3 has 15 residues. The CDR3 DNA is TGTGCCACCAGCAGAGATAGGGACTACTACAATGAGCAGCTCTTC. Translation gives CATSRDRDYYNEQLF. Complete variable domain (other parts from reference TRBV15 and TRBJ2-1): DAMVIQNPRYQVTQFGKPVTLSCSQTLNHNVMYWYQQKSSQAPKLLFHYYDKDFNNEADTPDNFQSRRPNTSFCFLDIRSPGLGDTAMYLCATSRDRDYYNEQLFGPGTRLTVL.

In this sample, this clone turned up once. The chain is built from TRBV7-9 and TRBJ2-1; 10 bases align to TRBD2. V lost 0 bases, J lost 1 base, and 6 bases stayed unmatched. This CDR3 has 18 amino acids. Germline values: CDR1 SEHNR, CDR2 FQNEAQ (reference sequence). This CDR3 reads CASSLASGGFPSYNEQFF. In DNA, the CDR3 is TGTGCCAGCAGCTTAGCTAGCGGGGGGTTTCCTTCCTACAATGAGCAGTTCTTC.

The genes are TRBV7-9 and TRBJ1-2; 11 positions agree with TRBD1. Unmatched junction bases numbered 4, after V lost 5 bases and J lost 8 bases. The germline gives CDR1 SEHNR, CDR2 FQNEAQ (reference sequence). CDR3 length: 13 residues. The CDR3 sequence: CASSGQGARGYTF. CDR3 in DNA: TGTGCCAGCAGCGGACAGGGGGCGCGCGGCTACACCTTC.

The chain has TRBV4-3 and TRBJ1-6; D is possibly TRBD1 (6 bases). Germline assignment: CDR1 LGHNA and CDR2 YSLEER. Trimming shortened V by 0 bases and J by 3 bases, and 18 bases separated the two germline ends. CDR3 length equals 19 residues. This CDR3 reads CASSQETAGDPLYNSPLHF. The CDR3 bases are TGCGCCAGCAGCCAAGAGACAGCAGGGGACCCTCTCTATAATTCACCCCTCCACTTT.

J is TRBJ2-7 and V is TRBV7-3, with 7 bases matching TRBD1. J was trimmed by 5 bases and V by 5 bases; bases with no gene match: 6. In germline, CDR1 is SGHTA, CDR2 FQGTGA. The CDR3 is made up of 13 amino acids. This chain's CDR3 is CASSPNQGDEQYF. DNA for the CDR3: TGTGCCAGCAGCCCAAATCAGGGGGACGAGCAGTACTTC.